This TCR beta chain was retrieved from a study of CD8 T cells in ankylosing spondylitis. Each CDR3 protein gets one entry after TCRdb re-called the 5' RACE reads with MiXCR. In the table there are hundreds of thousands of distinct CDR3 sequences, about 10% of which are singletons. This clonotype has at least ten counts. Germline V gene lookup returns CDR1 DFQATT and CDR2 SNEGSKA (reference sequence). V was shortened by 3 bases and J by 8 bases, with 16 bases between the two germline ends. The CDR3 consists of 13 residues. What was sequenced was blood, either unsorted or a sorted T cell fraction (not recorded which). This receptor was taken from a male donor with ankylosing spondylitis or in good health (not recorded which). The chain links TRBV20-1 to TRBJ1-2; D is uncertain. CDR3 loop: CSARLSVVRGYTF. In DNA form, the CDR3 reads TGCAGTGCTAGGTTAAGCGTGGTTCGAGGCTACACCTTC.